The table lists the clone carrying this TCR beta chain with many counts. Its target is unknown. These data come from a study of T cell clonality in common variable immunodeficiency. Caucasian heritage predominated among both patients and controls. Clones were sequenced by immunoSEQ multiplex PCR, and TCRdb holds only the in-frame ones, with some missing. The sample was found to contain fewer than 70,000 clones, and every one recurs. Findings and caveats of the study: Shared TCRbeta clones were fewer between CVID subjects than controls. Common variable immunodeficiency TCR beta sequences reportedly had fewer deletions and N-nucleotide insertions.

The source material was peripheral blood mononuclear cells. The TCR sequence derives from a person between 18 and 75 years old in good health.

The CDR3 here is CASSLNWRVAYEQYF. Partial CDR3 DNA: TGTGCCAGCAGCTTAAATTGGCGGGTAGCCTACGAG. The chain has TRBV7-2 and TRBJ2-7; possible D gene TRBD2, 5 bases. The read halts 3 residues ahead of the CDR3 end, with the missing end drawn from the germline J gene. Germline CDR1 is SGHTA and CDR2 is FQGNSA. The V gene lost 2 bases and the J gene lost 2 bases, with 13 bases spanning the gap. The CDR3 consists of 15 residues.